The next 3 T cell receptor beta chains were all read from a single sample in a study of PD-1 and CTLA-4 blockade in melanoma. The table came from immunoSEQ multiplex PCR; TCRdb's copy has only in-frame clones and leaves some out. The sample lists about 21,000 clones; about nine tenths were seen once. The specimen was CD8+ T cells from peripheral blood, collected before anti-PD-1 treatment. The receptors stem from a human donor with melanoma.

This clone was found a few times. The chain is built from TRBV5-4 and TRBJ1-4; D gene ambiguous. Between the trimmed V and J ends, which lost 3 bases and 9 bases, there was a span of 24 bases. From germline, CDR1 is SGHNT and CDR2 YYREEE (reference sequence). CDR3 length: 17 amino acids. The CDR3 protein is CASSSTETNAEMKKLFF. The CDR3 DNA sequence: TGTGCCAGCAGCTCCACAGAAACTAACGCGGAAATGAAAAAACTGTTTTTT.

This clone was counted between two and nine times. The chain links TRBV6-5 to TRBJ1-2; D uncertain. The germline CDR1 and CDR2 sequences are MNHEY and SVGAGI. V lost 6 bases and J 5 bases, leaving 10 bases between the germline ends. The CDR3 sequence is 12 residues long. The CDR3 DNA is TGTGCCAGCAGCGCAAACCCGTATGGCTACACCTTC. Translated, it gives CASSANPYGYTF.

The J gene is TRBJ2-7, the V gene TRBV7-9; D remains unclear. The CDR3 consists of 11 residues. The germline V and J ends were trimmed by 3 bases and 5 bases, with 5 bases remaining between them. CDR1 is SEHNR, CDR2 FQNEAQ, per germline (reference sequence). CDR3 residues: CASSFSHEQYF. DNA of the CDR3: TGTGCCAGCAGCTTTAGTCACGAGCAGTACTTC. The full variable domain, in which reference TRBV7-9 and TRBJ2-7 provide the parts outside the CDR3, is DTGVSQNPRHKITKRGQNVTFRCDPISEHNRLYWYRQTLGQGPEFLTYFQNEAQLEKSRLLSDRFSAERPKGSFSTLEIQRTEQGDSAMYLCASSFSHEQYFGPGTRLTVT.